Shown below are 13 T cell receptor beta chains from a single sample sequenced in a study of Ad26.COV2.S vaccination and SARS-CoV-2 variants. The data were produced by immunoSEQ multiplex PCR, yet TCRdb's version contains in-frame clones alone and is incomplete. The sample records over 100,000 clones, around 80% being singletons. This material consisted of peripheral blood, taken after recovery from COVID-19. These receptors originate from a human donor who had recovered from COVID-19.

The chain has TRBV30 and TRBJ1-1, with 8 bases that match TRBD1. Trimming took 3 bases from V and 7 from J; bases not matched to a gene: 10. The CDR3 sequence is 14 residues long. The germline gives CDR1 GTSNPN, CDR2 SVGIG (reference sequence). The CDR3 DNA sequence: TGTGCCTGGAGCCTTGCGGACAGGGAGGGTGAAGCTTTCTTT. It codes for CAWSLADREGEAFF.

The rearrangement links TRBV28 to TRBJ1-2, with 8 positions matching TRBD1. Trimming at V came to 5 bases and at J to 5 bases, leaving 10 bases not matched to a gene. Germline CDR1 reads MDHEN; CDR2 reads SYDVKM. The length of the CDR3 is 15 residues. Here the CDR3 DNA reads TGTGCCAGCAGTATTCCGGGACAGGTGACTTATGGCTACACCTTC. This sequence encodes CASSIPGQVTYGYTF.

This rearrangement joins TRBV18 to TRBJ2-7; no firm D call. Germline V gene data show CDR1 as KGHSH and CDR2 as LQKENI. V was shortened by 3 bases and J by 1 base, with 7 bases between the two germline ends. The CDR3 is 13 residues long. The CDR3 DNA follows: TGTGCCAGCTCACCTGCAGGTTCCTACGAGCAGTACTTC. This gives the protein CASSPAGSYEQYF.

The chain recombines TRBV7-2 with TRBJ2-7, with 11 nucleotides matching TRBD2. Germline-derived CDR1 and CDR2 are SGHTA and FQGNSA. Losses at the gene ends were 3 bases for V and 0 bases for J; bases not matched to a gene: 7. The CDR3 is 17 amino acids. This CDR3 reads CASSFNLAGGSSYEQYF. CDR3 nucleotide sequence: TGTGCCAGCAGCTTTAATTTAGCGGGGGGGAGCTCCTACGAGCAGTACTTC.

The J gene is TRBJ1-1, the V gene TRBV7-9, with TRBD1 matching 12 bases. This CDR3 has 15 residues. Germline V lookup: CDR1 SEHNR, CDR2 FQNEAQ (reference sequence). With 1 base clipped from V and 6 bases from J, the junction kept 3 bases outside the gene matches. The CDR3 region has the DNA TGTGCCAGCAGCTTAGTCGGGACAGGGGGCTCTGAAGCTTTCTTT. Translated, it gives CASSLVGTGGSEAFF.

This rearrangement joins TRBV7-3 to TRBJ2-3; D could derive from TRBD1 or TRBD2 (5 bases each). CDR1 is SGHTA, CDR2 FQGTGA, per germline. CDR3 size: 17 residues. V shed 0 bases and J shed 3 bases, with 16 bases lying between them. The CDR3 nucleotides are TGTGCCAGCAGCTTAACGGCGCCAGGATGGGGGACAGATACGCAGTATTTT. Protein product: CASSLTAPGWGTDTQYF.

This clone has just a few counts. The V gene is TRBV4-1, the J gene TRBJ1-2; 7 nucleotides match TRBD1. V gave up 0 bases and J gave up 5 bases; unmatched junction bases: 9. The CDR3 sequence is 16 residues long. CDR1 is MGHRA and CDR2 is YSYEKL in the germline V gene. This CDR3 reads CASSQEGQRGQYGYTF. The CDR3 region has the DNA TGCGCCAGCAGCCAAGAAGGGCAAAGGGGACAGTATGGCTACACCTTC.

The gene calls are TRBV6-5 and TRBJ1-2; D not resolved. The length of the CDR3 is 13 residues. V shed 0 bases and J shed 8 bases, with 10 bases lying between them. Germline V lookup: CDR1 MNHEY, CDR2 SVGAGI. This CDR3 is CASSYSRRLGYTF. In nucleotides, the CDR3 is TGTGCCAGCAGTTACTCGCGCCGATTAGGCTACACCTTC.

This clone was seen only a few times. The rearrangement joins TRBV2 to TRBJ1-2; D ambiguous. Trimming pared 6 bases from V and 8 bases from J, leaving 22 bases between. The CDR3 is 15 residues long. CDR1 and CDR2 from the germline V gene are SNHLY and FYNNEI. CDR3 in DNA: TGTGCCAGCAGCGTTGGGCAGGCCCTTCTGTGGGGCTACACCTTC. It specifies CASSVGQALLWGYTF. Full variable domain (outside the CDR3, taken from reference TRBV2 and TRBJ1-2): EPEVTQTPSHQVTQMGQEVILRCVPISNHLYFYWYRQILGQKVEFLVSFYNNEISEKSEIFDDQFSVERPDGSNFTLKIRSTKLEDSAMYFCASSVGQALLWGYTFGSGTRLTVV.

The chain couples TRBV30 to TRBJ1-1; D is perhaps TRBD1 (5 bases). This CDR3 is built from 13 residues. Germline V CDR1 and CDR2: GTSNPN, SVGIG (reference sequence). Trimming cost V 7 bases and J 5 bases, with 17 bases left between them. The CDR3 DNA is TGTGCCTTGCGGGGACCCGTCGGGACTGAAGCTTTCTTT. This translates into CALRGPVGTEAFF.

DNA for the CDR3: TGCGCCAGCAGCGAAAAACAGGGGGTGAACACTGAAGCTTTCTTT. This translates into CASSEKQGVNTEAFF. The rearrangement joins TRBV5-1 to TRBJ1-1; TRBD1 agrees at 8 bases. Germline-derived CDR1 and CDR2 are SGHRS and YFSETQ. The CDR3 spans 15 residues. V shed 4 bases and J 0 bases; nucleotides not matched to a gene: 5. The variable domain in full, completed from reference TRBV5-1 and TRBJ1-1, reads KAGVTQTPRYLIKTRGQQVTLSCSPISGHRSVSWYQQTPGQGLQFLFEYFSETQRNKGNFPGRFSGRQFSNSRSEMNVSTLELGDSALYLCASSEKQGVNTEAFFGQGTRLTVV.

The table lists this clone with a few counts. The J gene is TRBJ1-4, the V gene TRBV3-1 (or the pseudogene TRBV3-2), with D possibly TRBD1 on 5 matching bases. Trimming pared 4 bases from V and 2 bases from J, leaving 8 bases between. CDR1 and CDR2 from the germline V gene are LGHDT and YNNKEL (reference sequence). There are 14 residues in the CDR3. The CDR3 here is CASSPRGTNEKLFF. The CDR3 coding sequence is TGTGCCAGCAGCCCCCGGGGGACTAATGAAAAACTGTTTTTT.

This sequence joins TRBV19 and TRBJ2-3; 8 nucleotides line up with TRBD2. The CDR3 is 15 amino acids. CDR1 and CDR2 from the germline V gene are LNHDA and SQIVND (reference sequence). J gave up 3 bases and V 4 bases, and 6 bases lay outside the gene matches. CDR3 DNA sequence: TGTGCCAGTAGTACCGGGGGGGGTGAGACAGATACGCAGTATTTT. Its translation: CASSTGGGETDTQYF.